This T cell receptor (beta chain) was recovered during a study of glioma-infiltrating T cells. Study findings and constraints: Above-expected tissue-blood divergence occurred in all gliomas, most in low-grade ones.

This clonotype occurred a few times. The antigen remains undetermined. The CDR3 has 15 amino acids. J was trimmed by 3 bases and V by 1 base; bases with no gene match: 6. Germline assignment: CDR1 MNHEY and CDR2 SMNVEV (reference sequence). Amplification of TCR alpha and beta CDR3 regions from RNA used iRepertoire nested multiplex PCR. TCRdb used MiXCR to reprocess the multiplex PCR reads, holding one entry per CDR3 protein. The sample has about 140,000 distinct CDR3 sequences, more than 35% seen once. The rearrangement joins TRBV27 to TRBJ2-7, with 7 bases matching TRBD1. Sequences were obtained from glioma tissue, nonneoplastic brain tissue, or PBMCs (not recorded which). The TCR originated in a human donor with low-grade glioma or glioblastoma, undergoing nonglioma brain surgery, or in good health (not recorded which). The CDR3 protein is CASSLLPGGSYEQYF. The CDR3 DNA follows: TGTGCCAGCAGTTTATTACCAGGGGGAAGCTACGAGCAGTACTTC.